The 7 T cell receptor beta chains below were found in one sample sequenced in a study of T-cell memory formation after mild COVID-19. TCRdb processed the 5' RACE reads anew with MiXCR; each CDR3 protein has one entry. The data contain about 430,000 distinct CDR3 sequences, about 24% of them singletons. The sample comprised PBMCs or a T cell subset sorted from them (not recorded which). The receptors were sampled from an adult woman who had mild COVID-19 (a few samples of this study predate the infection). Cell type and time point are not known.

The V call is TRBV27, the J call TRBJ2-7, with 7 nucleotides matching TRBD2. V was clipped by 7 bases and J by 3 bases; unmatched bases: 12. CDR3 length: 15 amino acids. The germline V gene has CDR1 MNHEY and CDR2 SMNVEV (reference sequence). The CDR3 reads CASTARTGGVYEQYF. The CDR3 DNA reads TGTGCCAGCACCGCGAGAACGGGAGGCGTCTACGAGCAGTACTTC.

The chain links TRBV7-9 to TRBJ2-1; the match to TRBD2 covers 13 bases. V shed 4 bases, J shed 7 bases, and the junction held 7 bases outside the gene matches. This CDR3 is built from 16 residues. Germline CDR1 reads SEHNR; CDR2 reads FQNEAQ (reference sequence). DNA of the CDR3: TGTGCCAGCAGCTACGGGACTAGCGGGATGACGAATGAGCAGTTCTTC. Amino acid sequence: CASSYGTSGMTNEQFF.

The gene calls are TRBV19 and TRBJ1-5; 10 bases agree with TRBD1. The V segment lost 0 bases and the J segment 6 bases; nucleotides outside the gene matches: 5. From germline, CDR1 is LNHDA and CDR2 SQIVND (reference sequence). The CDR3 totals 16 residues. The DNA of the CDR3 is TGTGCCAGTAGTATAGAGACCGGGACAGGGGTTCAGCCCCAGCATTTT. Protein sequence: CASSIETGTGVQPQHF.

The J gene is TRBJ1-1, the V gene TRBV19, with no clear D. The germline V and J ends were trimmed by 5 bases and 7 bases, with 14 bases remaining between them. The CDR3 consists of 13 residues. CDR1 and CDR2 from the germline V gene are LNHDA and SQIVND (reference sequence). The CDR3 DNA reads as TGTGCCAGTAGTCCCAGACTAAAGGATGAAGCTTTCTTT. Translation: CASSPRLKDEAFF.

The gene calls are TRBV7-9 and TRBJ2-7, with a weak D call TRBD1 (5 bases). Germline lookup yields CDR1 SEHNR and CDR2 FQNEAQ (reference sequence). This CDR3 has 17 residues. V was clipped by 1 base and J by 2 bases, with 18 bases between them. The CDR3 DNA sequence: TGTGCCAGCAGCTTAGTCGTTGCGACAGCTCTCCCCTACGAGCAGTACTTC. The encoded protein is CASSLVVATALPYEQYF.

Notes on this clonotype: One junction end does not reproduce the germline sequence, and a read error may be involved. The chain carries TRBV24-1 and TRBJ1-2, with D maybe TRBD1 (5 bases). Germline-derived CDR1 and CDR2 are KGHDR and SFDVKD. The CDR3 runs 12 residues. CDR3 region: CATSDLRDGADF. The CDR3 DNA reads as TGTGCCACCAGTGATTTGCGGGACGGAGCCGACTTC.

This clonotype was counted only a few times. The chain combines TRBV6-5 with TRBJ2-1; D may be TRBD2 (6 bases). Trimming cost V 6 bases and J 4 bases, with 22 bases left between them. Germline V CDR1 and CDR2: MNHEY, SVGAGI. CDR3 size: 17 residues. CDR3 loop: CASSPRVQRAAYNEQFF. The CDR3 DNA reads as TGTGCCAGCAGCCCAAGGGTCCAGCGGGCTGCTTACAATGAGCAGTTCTTC.